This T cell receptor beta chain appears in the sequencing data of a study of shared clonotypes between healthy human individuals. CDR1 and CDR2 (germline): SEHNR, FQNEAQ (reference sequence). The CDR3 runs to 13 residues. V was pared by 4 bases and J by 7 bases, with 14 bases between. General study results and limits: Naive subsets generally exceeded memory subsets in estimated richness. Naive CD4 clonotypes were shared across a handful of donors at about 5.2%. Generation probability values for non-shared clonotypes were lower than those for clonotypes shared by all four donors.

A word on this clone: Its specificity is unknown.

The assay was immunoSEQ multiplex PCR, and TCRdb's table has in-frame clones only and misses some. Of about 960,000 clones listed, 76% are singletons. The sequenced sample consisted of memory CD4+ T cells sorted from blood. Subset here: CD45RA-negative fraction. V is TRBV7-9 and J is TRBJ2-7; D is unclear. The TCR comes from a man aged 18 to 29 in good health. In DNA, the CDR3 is TGTGCCAGCAGCTCCGGGTTTCACTTGGAGCAGTACTTC. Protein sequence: CASSSGFHLEQYF. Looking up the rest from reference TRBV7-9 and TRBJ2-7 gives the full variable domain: DTGVSQNPRHKITKRGQNVTFRCDPISEHNRLYWYRQTLGQGPEFLTYFQNEAQLEKSRLLSDRFSAERPKGSFSTLEIQRTEQGDSAMYLCASSSGFHLEQYFGPGTRLTVT.